The 19 T cell receptor beta chains given below trace back to one sample, sequenced in a study of T cell responses to AZD1222 COVID-19 vaccine. TCRdb keeps only in-frame clones here, not all; method: immunoSEQ multiplex PCR. The sample records roughly 130,000 clones, roughly 92% being singletons. This specimen consisted of peripheral blood, obtained on day 0 of AZD1222 vaccination. These receptors came from an adult in good health.

The chain recombines TRBV7-2 with TRBJ1-2; 7 nucleotides align to TRBD1. The CDR3 covers 16 residues. Looked up from germline, CDR1 is SGHTA and CDR2 is FQGNSA. Trimming at V came to 5 bases and at J to 5 bases, leaving 14 bases not matched to a gene. CDR3 sequence reads: CASSPQTGLPLYGYTF. The CDR3 DNA is TGTGCCAGCAGCCCCCAGACAGGGCTACCGCTATATGGCTACACCTTC.

The rearrangement joins TRBV7-9 to TRBJ2-1; D unclear. The CDR3 has 15 residues. Germline values: CDR1 SEHNR, CDR2 FQNEAQ (reference sequence). The V and J ends lost 1 base and 7 bases respectively, with 14 bases between them. CDR3 nucleotides: TGTGCCAGCAGCTTAGTTGGCTCATCAGAGAATGAGCAGTTCTTC. Its translation is CASSLVGSSENEQFF.

The table lists this clone with a count of one. The genes are TRBV7-2 and TRBJ1-6; D ambiguous. The germline CDR1 and CDR2 sequences are SGHTA and FQGNSA. Trimming stripped 3 bases from V and 4 bases from J, with 7 bases between. This CDR3 comprises 14 residues. CDR3 in amino acids: CASSFLQYNSPLHF. CDR3 coding DNA: TGTGCCAGCAGCTTTTTGCAGTATAATTCACCCCTCCACTTT.

The J gene is TRBJ1-5, the V gene TRBV5-5; D is undetermined. V was trimmed by 2 bases and J by 1 base, leaving 10 bases between them. CDR1 SGHKS and CDR2 YYEKEE come from the germline V gene (reference sequence). The length of the CDR3 is 15 residues. CDR3 residues: CASSFGRASNQPQHF. The CDR3 region has the DNA TGTGCCAGCAGCTTCGGCAGAGCGAGCAATCAGCCCCAGCATTTT.

The rearrangement links TRBV19 to TRBJ1-1; D may be TRBD1 (5 bases). Trimming cost V 6 bases and J 0 bases, with 14 bases left between them. This CDR3 spans 15 amino acids. From germline, CDR1 is LNHDA and CDR2 SQIVND (reference sequence). CDR3 bases: TGTGCCAGTAGGAACCTCGACAGCATGAACACTGAAGCTTTCTTT. Translated: CASRNLDSMNTEAFF.

The rearrangement links TRBV4-1 to TRBJ1-3; D is ambiguous. The CDR3 extends over 13 amino acids. Germline CDR1 MGHRA, CDR2 YSYEKL. The germline V and J ends were trimmed by 3 bases and 4 bases, with 7 bases remaining between them. This chain's CDR3 is CASSHALGNTIYF. CDR3 nucleotides: TGCGCCAGCAGCCACGCCCTGGGAAACACCATATATTTT.

Only a few counts were recorded for this clone. The chain couples TRBV9 to TRBJ1-1; 8 nucleotides match TRBD1. The germline CDR1 and CDR2 sequences are SGDLS and YYNGEE. Losses at the gene ends were 9 bases for V and 1 base for J; bases not matched to a gene: 5. The CDR3 sequence is 13 residues long. CDR3 protein: CATGQGPNTEAFF. The CDR3 nucleotides read TGTGCCACCGGACAGGGCCCGAACACTGAAGCTTTCTTT. Full variable domain (remainder filled in from reference TRBV9 and TRBJ1-1): DSGVTQTPKHLITATGQRVTLRCSPRSGDLSVYWYQQSLDQGLQFLIQYYNGEERAKGNILERFSAQQFPDLHSELNLSSLELGDSALYFCATGQGPNTEAFFGQGTRLTVV.

As to this clone: A read error may produce the germline difference seen at one junction end. This chain connects TRBV10-3 to TRBJ2-2, with TRBD1 matching over 9 bases. This CDR3 has 15 residues. Germline CDR1 reads ENHRY; CDR2 reads SYGVKD. The CDR3 DNA reads TGTGCCATCAGTGAGAACAGGGGGCTCACCGAGGAGCTGTTTTTT. This sequence encodes CAISENRGLTEELFF.

Regarding this clone: Its ends do not fully match the called genes, so a read error is possible. The V and J genes are TRBV7-7 and TRBJ2-3, with D possibly matching TRBD2 (5 bases). The CDR3 has 13 amino acids. CDR1 is SSHAT, CDR2 FNYEAQ, per germline (reference sequence). The CDR3 DNA reads as TGTGCTAGCAGCTCACGGGACACAGATACGCAGTATTTT. This gives the protein CASSSRDTDTQYF.

The chain is built from TRBV12-3 or TRBV12-4 and TRBJ1-1; no definite D call. Trimming took 6 bases from V and 5 from J, leaving 13 bases between them. The CDR3 has 13 residues. The CDR3 nucleotides are TGTGCCAGCAGAGTCGGGTTGGGGACTGAAGCTTTCTTT. The encoded protein is CASRVGLGTEAFF.

The rearrangement links TRBV15 to TRBJ2-2, with 7 nucleotides matching TRBD1. The CDR3 is 17 residues long. Germline CDR1 and CDR2: LNHNV and YYDKDF (reference sequence). After removal of 3 bases from V and 0 bases from J, the junction contained 7 bases not matched to a gene. CDR3 DNA: TGTGCCACCAGCAGCGCAGGGGACAGCTCGAACACCGGGGAGCTGTTTTTT. Residues: CATSSAGDSSNTGELFF.

J is TRBJ2-6 and V is TRBV7-3; maybe TRBD2 (6 bases). V was clipped by 5 bases and J by 2 bases, with 10 bases between them. CDR1 is SGHTA and CDR2 is FQGTGA in the germline V gene. The CDR3 totals 15 residues. The CDR3 sequence: CASSPPGAGANVLTF. As DNA, the CDR3 is TGTGCCAGCAGCCCACCGGGGGCTGGGGCCAACGTCCTGACTTTC. Looking up the rest from reference TRBV7-3 and TRBJ2-6 gives the full variable domain: GAGVSQTPSNKVTEKGKYVELRCDPISGHTALYWYRQSLGQGPEFLIYFQGTGAADDSGLPNDRFFAVRPEGSVSTLKIQRTERGDSAVYLCASSPPGAGANVLTFGAGSRLTVL.

The CDR3, as DNA: TGTGCCAGCACGGGCCTTCGGACGAACACTGAAGCTTTCTTT. Residues: CASTGLRTNTEAFF. J is TRBJ1-1 and V is TRBV2, with D unclear. Looked up from germline, CDR1 is SNHLY and CDR2 is FYNNEI. V was clipped by 7 bases and J by 1 base, with 13 bases between them. This CDR3 is built from 14 residues.

This chain uses TRBV7-2 with TRBJ1-5; D gene ambiguous. V was clipped by 4 bases and J by 5 bases, with 12 bases between them. The CDR3 is made up of 14 amino acids. The V gene's germline CDR1 is SGHTA and CDR2 FQGNSA. CDR3 DNA sequence: TGTGCCAGCAGCTCACCCGGGGTTTATCAGCCCCAGCATTTT. It encodes CASSSPGVYQPQHF.

J is TRBJ1-2 and V is TRBV2; D remains ambiguous. Looked up from germline, CDR1 is SNHLY and CDR2 is FYNNEI. CDR3 length: 13 amino acids. Trimming pared 0 bases from V and 4 bases from J, leaving 6 bases between. The CDR3 here is CASSEAEIYGYTF. The CDR3 DNA is TGTGCCAGCAGTGAAGCAGAAATCTATGGCTACACCTTC.

In DNA form, the CDR3 reads TGTGCCAGCAGCTCACAGGGGGGATTTAATTCACCCCTCCACTTT. Translated, it gives CASSSQGGFNSPLHF. The V and J genes are TRBV2 and TRBJ1-6, with TRBD1 identical over 8 bases. The CDR3 is made up of 15 amino acids. V lost 6 bases to trimming and J lost 6 bases; unmatched junction nucleotides: 7. Per the germline V gene, CDR1 is SNHLY and CDR2 is FYNNEI.

The rearrangement joins TRBV24-1 to TRBJ2-3; 7 nucleotides match TRBD2. Trimming removed 7 bases from V and 3 bases from J; junction bases left unmatched: 6. The CDR3 is 14 amino acids. CDR1 is KGHDR, CDR2 SFDVKD, per germline. CDR3 amino acids: CATSPGGGTDTQYF. For the CDR3, the DNA is TGTGCCACCAGCCCTGGGGGGGGGACAGATACGCAGTATTTT.

The V call is TRBV3-1 (or the pseudogene TRBV3-2), the J call TRBJ1-1; D gene unclear. V was pared by 4 bases and J by 0 bases, with 12 bases between. This CDR3 spans 15 amino acids. CDR1 is LGHDT and CDR2 is YNNKEL in the germline V gene (reference sequence). As DNA, the CDR3 is TGTGCCAGCAGCCCCTTGAGGAGGTTGAACACTGAAGCTTTCTTT. It codes for CASSPLRRLNTEAFF.

The chain uses TRBV15 and TRBJ2-7, with 10 bases aligning to TRBD1. J gave up 6 bases and V 5 bases, and 4 bases lay outside the gene matches. CDR1 LNHNV and CDR2 YYDKDF come from the germline V gene (reference sequence). The length of the CDR3 is 13 residues. CDR3 DNA: TGTGCCACCAGCCCTGGGACAGGGGTCGAGCAGTACGTC. Its translation is CATSPGTGVEQYV.